The clone carrying this TCR beta chain was recorded many times. Its antigen is not identified. The data belong to a study of T cell repertoires in cytomegalovirus infection. Study-wide background: Use of recently identified HLA-C-restricted and well-studied HLA-B-restricted CMV epitopes was part of the study.

TCRdb re-derived calls from the reads in MiXCR, one entry per CDR3 protein. Of under 300,000 distinct CDR3 sequences in the sample, 20% to 25% are singletons; the top ten hold roughly a fifth. The study, taken as a whole, reports: Clonotypes of TCR beta that were HLA-C-restricted and CMV-specific dominated the ex vivo response.

Germline V lookup: CDR1 SGHTA, CDR2 FQGNSA. This CDR3 contains 14 residues. V was clipped by 1 base and J by 5 bases, with 11 bases between them. This receptor was identified in a human donor in good health (CMV status not recorded). Some clones in this sample may be carry-over from other donors' samples. The material sequenced was cultured PBMCs, taken from culture after CMV antigen stimulation. J is TRBJ2-5 and V is TRBV7-2; D not resolved. The CDR3 spells CASSLGRTWETQYF. Here the CDR3 DNA reads TGTGCCAGCAGCTTAGGGCGGACGTGGGAGACCCAGTACTTC.